Presented here are 13 T cell receptor beta chains from one specimen sequenced in a study of identical twins. Each CDR3 protein gets one entry after TCRdb re-called the 5' RACE reads with MiXCR. The data show about 810,000 distinct CDR3 sequences, with about 12% seen just once and 1.5% to 2% held by the top ten. The data were also submitted as part of a second study, on yellow fever vaccine responses in identical twins.

Sequencing was performed on PBMCs. The receptors come from a woman younger than 30 in good health.

This chain uses TRBV4-1 with TRBJ2-4; 10 bases agree with TRBD1. From germline, CDR1 is MGHRA and CDR2 YSYEKL. The CDR3 extends over 17 amino acids. V trimming: 1 base; J trimming: 2 bases; junction bases outside the gene matches: 5. As DNA, the CDR3 is TGCGCCAGCAGCCAAGGACCGGGACAGGGGTCCAAAAACATTCAGTACTTC. This codes for CASSQGPGQGSKNIQYF.

This clonotype has ten or more counts. V gene TRBV3-1 combines with J gene TRBJ2-7, with 11 bases matching TRBD2. The CDR3 is 16 residues long. The trim removed 1 base at V and 3 bases at J, leaving 5 bases unmatched. Germline V gene sequence: CDR1 LGHDT, CDR2 YNNKEL (reference sequence). CDR3 sequence: CASSQVLAGGLYEQYF. DNA of the CDR3: TGTGCCAGCAGCCAAGTTCTAGCGGGAGGACTCTACGAGCAGTACTTC.

The V call is TRBV10-3, the J call TRBJ2-1, with 7 positions matching TRBD1. Germline assignment: CDR1 ENHRY and CDR2 SYGVKD. Trimming cost V 3 bases and J 4 bases; bases outside gene matches: 9. There are 16 residues in the CDR3. The CDR3 spells CAISDNGDRKYNEQFF. For the CDR3, the DNA is TGTGCCATCAGTGACAATGGGGACAGAAAATACAATGAGCAGTTCTTC.

The sample holds a few counts of this clonotype. The chain links TRBV6-5 to TRBJ2-7; 7 bases fit TRBD2. The CDR3 covers 15 residues. Germline CDR1 is MNHEY and CDR2 is SVGAGI. V lost 3 bases, J lost 4 bases, and 9 bases stayed unmatched. CDR3 nucleotides: TGTGCCAGCAGTTATGGGTCTAGCGGTACGTACGAGCAGTACTTC. Translating it yields CASSYGSSGTYEQYF.

Only a few counts were recorded for this clonotype. The rearrangement uses TRBV9 and TRBJ2-3; either TRBD1 or TRBD2 may supply D (6 bases each). CDR3 size: 16 residues. Germline assignment: CDR1 SGDLS and CDR2 YYNGEE. V lost 6 bases and J 2 bases, leaving 19 bases between the germline ends. Here the CDR3 reads CASTAGGGKITDTQYF. The DNA for the CDR3 is TGTGCCAGCACCGCCGGGGGCGGGAAAATCACAGATACGCAGTATTTT.

This clonotype was seen a few times. The chain carries TRBV5-5 and TRBJ1-2, with 7 bases matching TRBD1. With V trimmed by 1 base and J by 6 bases, 3 bases remained unmatched. The CDR3 is made up of 13 amino acids. Germline V gives CDR1 SGHKS, CDR2 YYEKEE (reference sequence). The CDR3 loop is CASSLRGGDGYTF. In nucleotides, the CDR3 is TGTGCCAGCAGCTTGCGAGGGGGCGATGGCTACACCTTC.

The gene calls are TRBV18 and TRBJ1-2; D might be TRBD1 (5 bases). The V end was cut by 6 bases, the J end by 5 bases, with 25 bases between. Germline-derived CDR1 and CDR2 are KGHSH and LQKENI. This CDR3 comprises 17 residues. CDR3 in amino acids: CASSPIPGRGKEYGYTF. CDR3 coding DNA: TGTGCCAGCTCCCCGATCCCGGGTAGGGGAAAGGAGTATGGCTACACCTTC.

The V call is TRBV12-3 or TRBV12-4, the J call TRBJ2-7; D is possibly TRBD1 or TRBD2 (5 bases each). Trimming shortened V by 5 bases and J by 6 bases, and 11 bases separated the two germline ends. The CDR3 contains 12 residues. The CDR3 DNA reads as TGTGCCAGCAGTCCGGGTGGGGGCGAGCAGTACGTC. This translates into CASSPGGGEQYV.

This clonotype was seen a few times. The J gene is TRBJ2-1, the V gene TRBV6-1; 8 bases fit TRBD2. Germline V CDR1 and CDR2: MNHNS, SASEGT. This CDR3 contains 15 residues. The trim removed 7 bases at V and 1 base at J, leaving 6 bases unmatched. CDR3 sequence: CASNTRLASYNEQFF. The CDR3 DNA is TGTGCCAGCAACACCAGACTAGCGTCCTACAATGAGCAGTTCTTC.

This clonotype has just a few counts. The chain combines TRBV4-1 with TRBJ1-2; 9 positions agree with TRBD1. The ends lost 3 bases at V and 4 bases at J; junction bases unmatched: 6. The CDR3 has 15 amino acids. Germline V CDR1 and CDR2: MGHRA, YSYEKL. The CDR3 bases are TGCGCCAGCAGCCAGTCCACAGGGGGCAGCTATGGCTACACCTTC. Translating gives CASSQSTGGSYGYTF.

This clonotype was seen many times. The V call is TRBV24-1, the J call TRBJ2-1; a possible D gene is TRBD1 (5 bases). The V end lost 2 bases, the J end lost 3 bases, and 7 bases lay between the germline ends. CDR3 length: 14 residues. Germline CDR1 is KGHDR and CDR2 is SFDVKD. CDR3 bases: TGTGCCACCAGTGATTGGACACTCTACAATGAGCAGTTCTTC. This translates into CATSDWTLYNEQFF.

The chain joins TRBV4-1 to TRBJ1-4, with TRBD1 matching over 11 bases. The germline V gene has CDR1 MGHRA and CDR2 YSYEKL. V was clipped by 3 bases and J by 7 bases; unmatched bases: 4. CDR3 length: 15 residues. CDR3 residues: CASSQRGTGGEKLFF. The CDR3 region has the DNA TGCGCCAGCAGCCAGCGCGGGACAGGGGGTGAAAAACTGTTTTTT.

Many counts were recorded for this clonotype. This rearrangement joins TRBV12-3 or TRBV12-4 to TRBJ2-7; D call uncertain. V lost 2 bases, J lost 2 bases, and 7 bases lay in between. The CDR3 is 13 residues long. The CDR3 here is CASSLNPTYEQYV. CDR3 nucleotides: TGTGCCAGCAGTTTAAACCCCACCTACGAGCAGTACGTC.